The 10 T cell receptor beta chains below come from one sample, sequenced in a study of human T cells and chemical hapten exposure. The time point was: patch test 1, 2 weeks after DPC sensitization. Regarding treatment: therapeutic diphenylcyclopropenone sensitization with weekly scalp DPC. One entry per CDR3 protein, called by TCRdb with MiXCR from the RACE reads. The sample has 150,000 to 200,000 distinct CDR3 sequences, 14% seen once. Sequenced here: whole blood, sampled in connection with sensitization to the hapten diphenylcyclopropenone (DPC). The receptors stem from a young woman with alopecia areata. Some clones in this sample may be carry-over from other donors' samples.

Worth noting for this clonotype: A read error may account for a junction end that differs from germline. The V gene is TRBV3-1, the J gene TRBJ2-3; perhaps TRBD2 as D (6 bases). The CDR3 extends over 14 amino acids. CDR1 is LGHDT, CDR2 YNNKEL, per germline (reference sequence). The CDR3 here is CAGSPTAGSDTQYF. The CDR3 DNA reads as TGTGCCGGCAGCCCGACGGCGGGGTCAGATACGCAGTATTTT.

This clonotype was seen many times. This chain connects TRBV7-8 to TRBJ2-5; D gene uncertain. Germline V gene lookup returns CDR1 SGHVS and CDR2 FQNEAQ. There are 14 residues in the CDR3. Trimming took off 4 bases at V and 2 bases at J, with 11 bases between the two ends. The CDR3 spells CASSSRTQQETQYF. The CDR3 DNA reads as TGTGCCAGCAGCTCGAGAACCCAACAAGAGACCCAGTACTTC.

This clonotype has more than one count but fewer than ten. The CDR3 bases are TGTGCTAGTGGTCCCGGGACAGGTTATAATTCACCCCTCCACTTT. Protein sequence: CASGPGTGYNSPLHF. V and J are TRBV12-5 and TRBJ1-6, with 8 bases lining up with TRBD1. V lost 5 bases, J lost 4 bases, and 4 bases stayed unmatched. The CDR3 contains 15 residues. CDR1 and CDR2 (germline): LGHNT, FRNRAP.

This clonotype has more than one count but fewer than ten. The gene calls are TRBV28 and TRBJ2-7; 11 bases agree with TRBD2. This CDR3 is 12 amino acids long. From germline, CDR1 is MDHEN and CDR2 SYDVKM. Written as DNA, the CDR3 is TGTGGCGCGACTAGCGGGACCCACGAGCAGTACTTC. Amino acid sequence: CGATSGTHEQYF.

This clonotype was seen a handful of times. The V gene is TRBV6-2 or TRBV6-3, the J gene TRBJ1-2, with TRBD1 as a possible D gene (5 bases). Between the trimmed V and J ends, which lost 6 bases and 4 bases, there was a span of 15 bases. The CDR3 is 14 residues long. CDR1 is MNHEY, CDR2 SVGEGT, per germline. The DNA of the CDR3 is TGTGCCAGCAGATCGAGCCGGGACGGCTATGGCTACACCTTC. Its protein is CASRSSRDGYGYTF.

This clonotype was counted between two and nine times. The J gene is TRBJ1-1, the V gene TRBV28; D is perhaps TRBD1 (6 bases). Per the germline V gene, CDR1 is MDHEN and CDR2 is SYDVKM. The V gene lost 4 bases and the J gene lost 6 bases, with 12 bases spanning the gap. The CDR3 is 13 residues long. The CDR3 spells CASSSGQYPEAFF. CDR3 coding DNA: TGTGCCAGCAGTTCCGGACAGTACCCTGAAGCTTTCTTT.

The chain carries TRBV7-2 and TRBJ2-7, with D possibly TRBD1 on 8 matching bases. CDR3 length: 15 residues. Germline CDR1 and CDR2: SGHTA and FQGNSA. The V end lost 6 bases, the J end lost 4 bases, and 19 bases lay between the germline ends. The CDR3 DNA follows: TGTGCCAGCAGAGGGGGGGGACAGGACTTTTACGAGCAGTACTTC. It is translated as CASRGGGQDFYEQYF. Full variable domain (missing parts from reference TRBV7-2 and TRBJ2-7): GAGVSQSPSNKVTEKGKDVELRCDPISGHTALYWYRQSLGQGLEFLIYFQGNSAPDKSGLPSDRFSAERTGGSVSTLTIQRTQQEDSAVYLCASRGGGQDFYEQYFGPGTRLTVT.

This clonotype was detected a few times. CDR3 DNA sequence: TGTGCCAGCAGCTCCGGGGCCCCGTATTCACCCCTCCACTTT. It yields the protein CASSSGAPYSPLHF. This sequence joins TRBV7-3 and TRBJ1-6, with a possible D match to TRBD1 (5 bases). Deletions cut 4 bases from V and 8 bases from J, with 12 bases between. The CDR3 loop spans 14 amino acids. CDR1 and CDR2 from the germline V gene are SGHTA and FQGTGA.

The chain couples TRBV6-2 or TRBV6-3 to TRBJ2-5; D is possibly TRBD1 (6 bases). The CDR3 is 16 residues long. Germline CDR1 is MNHEY and CDR2 is SVGEGT. The V and J ends lost 0 bases and 5 bases respectively, with 16 bases between them. The CDR3 here is CASSYSPGRGIETQYF. CDR3 sequence (DNA): TGTGCCAGCAGTTACTCCCCGGGTAGGGGGATCGAGACCCAGTACTTC.

This sequence joins TRBV5-1 and TRBJ2-3; 8 nucleotides agree with TRBD2. CDR1 is SGHRS, CDR2 YFSETQ, per germline. This CDR3 spans 16 amino acids. V shed 4 bases and J 0 bases; nucleotides not matched to a gene: 7. Here the CDR3 reads CASSPPGTRSTDTQYF. The CDR3 DNA sequence: TGCGCCAGCAGCCCGCCCGGGACTAGAAGCACAGATACGCAGTATTTT. Using reference TRBV5-1 and TRBJ2-3 for the parts outside the CDR3, the full variable domain is KAGVTQTPRYLIKTRGQQVTLSCSPISGHRSVSWYQQTPGQGLQFLFEYFSETQRNKGNFPGRFSGRQFSNSRSEMNVSTLELGDSALYLCASSPPGTRSTDTQYFGPGTRLTVL.